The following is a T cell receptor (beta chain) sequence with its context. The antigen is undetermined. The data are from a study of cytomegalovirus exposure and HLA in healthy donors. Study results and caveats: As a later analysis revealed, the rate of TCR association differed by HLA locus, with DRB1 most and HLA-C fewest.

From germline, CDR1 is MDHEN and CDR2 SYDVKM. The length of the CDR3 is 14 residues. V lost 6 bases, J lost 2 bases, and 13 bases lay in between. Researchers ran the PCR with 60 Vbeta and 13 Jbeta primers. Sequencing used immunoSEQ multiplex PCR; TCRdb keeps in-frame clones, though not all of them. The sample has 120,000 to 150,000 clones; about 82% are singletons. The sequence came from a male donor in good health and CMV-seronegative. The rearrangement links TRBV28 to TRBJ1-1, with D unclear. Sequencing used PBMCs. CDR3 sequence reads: CASREKTGNTEAFF. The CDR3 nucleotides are TGTGCCAGCAGAGAAAAGACGGGAAACACTGAAGCTTTCTTT.